Below are 7 T cell receptor beta chains sequenced from a single sample in a study of PD-1 blockade in classical Hodgkin lymphoma. Each patient's relapse followed autologous stem cell transplantation, and brentuximab vedotin exposure varied. The authors purified CD4+ T cells from thawed PBMCs by magnetic negative selection. Some clones are missing from TCRdb's copy, which holds only in-frame ones; the method was immunoSEQ multiplex PCR. The sample records approximately 25,000 clones, about four fifths being singletons. Sequences were derived from CD4+ T cells from blood, sampled at baseline. The receptor set was obtained from a human donor with classical Hodgkin lymphoma.

The chain is built from TRBV6-5 and TRBJ1-3; D gene uncertain. The CDR3 is 15 amino acids. Trimming took off 0 bases at V and 0 bases at J, with 6 bases between the two ends. Germline V gene data show CDR1 as MNHEY and CDR2 as SVGAGI. The CDR3 sequence is CASSYSRPSGNTIYF. The CDR3 DNA follows: TGTGCCAGCAGTTACTCGAGGCCCTCTGGAAACACCATATATTTT.

The V call is TRBV7-2, the J call TRBJ2-2; 7 bases map to TRBD1. This CDR3 is 14 amino acids long. V was pared by 4 bases and J by 6 bases, with 5 bases of the junction left unmatched. Germline V gene data show CDR1 as SGHTA and CDR2 as FQGNSA. Here the CDR3 DNA reads TGTGCCAGCAGCTACCGACAGGGCCCCGGGGAGCTGTTTTTT. This sequence encodes CASSYRQGPGELFF.

This chain links TRBV7-2 with TRBJ1-2; D perhaps matches TRBD1 (6 bases). The germline V and J ends were trimmed by 3 bases and 4 bases, with 12 bases remaining between them. CDR1 and CDR2 from the germline V gene are SGHTA and FQGNSA. The CDR3 has 14 amino acids. The CDR3 nucleotides read TGTGCCAGCAGCTTGTCGGGGGCAGGCTATGGCTACACCTTC. It yields the protein CASSLSGAGYGYTF.

J is TRBJ1-1 and V is TRBV19; no reliable D call. The CDR3 sequence is 16 residues long. V dropped 8 bases and J dropped 7 bases, with 26 bases sitting between them. Germline values: CDR1 LNHDA, CDR2 SQIVND (reference sequence). The CDR3 here is CASQNPRAGGVIEAFF. The CDR3 nucleotides are TGTGCCAGTCAGAACCCCCGGGCAGGCGGCGTGATTGAAGCTTTCTTT.

This rearrangement joins TRBV6-5 to TRBJ1-6; D uncertain. Germline loops: CDR1 MNHEY, CDR2 SVGAGI. This CDR3 spans 15 amino acids. V shed 5 bases and J shed 8 bases, with 16 bases lying between them. CDR3 protein: CASSLSHSRDSPLHF. Written as DNA, the CDR3 is TGTGCCAGCAGTCTCTCCCATTCTAGGGATTCACCCCTCCACTTT.

The chain carries TRBV11-3 and TRBJ2-3, with TRBD2 identical over 14 bases. Germline V gene sequence: CDR1 SGHNT, CDR2 YENEEA. Trimming took 5 bases from V and 4 from J; bases not matched to a gene: 5. The CDR3 has 16 residues. CDR3 region: CASSLGLAGAADTQYF. The CDR3 DNA is TGTGCCAGCAGCCTGGGACTAGCGGGGGCAGCAGATACGCAGTATTTT.

The chain joins TRBV11-2 to TRBJ2-1, with 8 bases identical to TRBD2. The CDR3 totals 14 residues. Germline assignment: CDR1 SGHAT and CDR2 FQNNGV. V lost 1 base to trimming and J lost 13 bases; unmatched junction nucleotides: 9. The CDR3 nucleotides are TGTGCCAGCAGCTTAGGAAGTGCGGGGGGTGATCAGTTCTTC. The encoded protein is CASSLGSAGGDQFF. The complete variable domain, with remaining parts taken from reference TRBV11-2 and TRBJ2-1, reads EAGVAQSPRYKIIEKRQSVAFWCNPISGHATLYWYQQILGQGPKLLIQFQNNGVVDDSQLPKDRFSAERLKGVDSTLKIQPAKLEDSAVYLCASSLGSAGGDQFFGPGTRLTVL.